These 4 T cell receptor beta chains originate from one sample sequenced in a study of spatial heterogeneity in lung cancer. Using its own MiXCR run on the 5' RACE reads, TCRdb lists one record per CDR3 protein. The sample has about 23,000 distinct CDR3 sequences, 4% to 6% seen once. Time point defined: sample taken at primary tumor resection. Whole RNA, isolated from tumor, nontumor lung or frozen PBMC, was sequenced without prior sorting. The source was PBMCs, collected at surgery. These receptors were obtained from a male donor with early-stage non-small cell lung cancer.

The chain couples TRBV7-2 to TRBJ2-5, with TRBD1 as a possible D gene (6 bases). V lost 1 base to trimming and J lost 1 base, with 16 bases between them. CDR3 size: 17 residues. Germline lookup yields CDR1 SGHTA and CDR2 FQGNSA. CDR3: CASSLVGPGALQETQYF. DNA of the CDR3: TGTGCCAGCAGCTTAGTAGGGCCAGGGGCCCTCCAAGAGACCCAGTACTTC.

The gene calls are TRBV24-1 and TRBJ1-1; 12 bases align to TRBD1. Germline-derived CDR1 and CDR2 are KGHDR and SFDVKD. This CDR3 contains 16 residues. Trimming at V came to 3 bases and at J to 3 bases, leaving 4 bases not matched to a gene. The CDR3 spells CATSDGRDRGHTEAFF. CDR3 sequence (DNA): TGTGCCACCAGTGATGGACGGGACAGGGGGCACACTGAAGCTTTCTTT.

This clonotype was picked up many times. The CDR3 loop reads CASRRDLNTEAFF. The CDR3 nucleotides read TGTGCCAGCAGACGGGACCTGAACACTGAAGCTTTCTTT. This chain links TRBV28 with TRBJ1-1, with D perhaps matching TRBD1 (5 bases). The CDR3 is 13 amino acids. Germline CDR1 and CDR2: MDHEN and SYDVKM. Trimming shortened V by 6 bases and J by 0 bases, and 8 bases separated the two germline ends.

Ten or more counts support this clonotype. This chain's CDR3 is CASSDHRGYEQYF. The CDR3 DNA reads as TGTGCCAGCAGCGATCACAGGGGCTACGAGCAGTACTTC. The rearrangement uses TRBV11-1 and TRBJ2-7; the match to TRBD1 covers 7 bases. The CDR3 totals 13 residues. Germline V lookup: CDR1 SGHAT, CDR2 FQDESV (reference sequence). V lost 5 bases to trimming and J lost 3 bases; unmatched junction nucleotides: 4. Looking up the rest from reference TRBV11-1 and TRBJ2-7 gives the full variable domain: EAEVAQSPRYKITEKSQAVAFWCDPISGHATLYWYRQILGQGPELLVQFQDESVVDDSQLPKDRFSAERLKGVDSTLKIQPAELGDSAMYLCASSDHRGYEQYFGPGTRLTVT.